These 23 T cell receptor beta chains came from one sample sequenced in a study of blood T cell repertoires in COVID-19. Data came from immunoSEQ multiplex PCR; TCRdb stores just in-frame clones and leaves some out. The sample gives about 25,000 clones, around 90% of which show up once; over 4% is in the top ten. Sequences were obtained from peripheral blood. The receptors derive from a man aged 70-80 years with active COVID-19.

The genes are TRBV11-2 and TRBJ1-6, with TRBD1 matching 7 bases. V gave up 4 bases and J gave up 6 bases; unmatched junction bases: 9. This CDR3 spans 16 amino acids. Per the germline V gene, CDR1 is SGHAT and CDR2 is FQNNGV. The CDR3 nucleotides read TGTGCCAGCAGCTCGGGAGGGGGCCGGAGTAATTCACCCCTCCACTTT. It yields the protein CASSSGGGRSNSPLHF. Drawing the rest from reference TRBV11-2 and TRBJ1-6, the complete variable domain is EAGVAQSPRYKIIEKRQSVAFWCNPISGHATLYWYQQILGQGPKLLIQFQNNGVVDDSQLPKDRFSAERLKGVDSTLKIQPAKLEDSAVYLCASSSGGGRSNSPLHFGNGTRLTVT.

This clone was detected only once. This CDR3 is CASSVQMGREKLFF. The CDR3 bases are TGTGCCAGCAGCGTTCAAATGGGGAGGGAAAAACTGTTTTTT. The V gene is TRBV7-9, the J gene TRBJ1-4; D not certain. The CDR3 has 14 amino acids. Per the germline V gene, CDR1 is SEHNR and CDR2 is FQNEAQ (reference sequence). Trimming removed 5 bases at V and 8 bases at J, with 15 bases between.

V usage is TRBV2 and J usage is TRBJ1-1, with D tentatively TRBD1 (5 bases). Germline V CDR1 and CDR2: SNHLY, FYNNEI. The V end lost 6 bases, the J end lost 9 bases, and 20 bases lay between the germline ends. The CDR3 spans 14 residues. As DNA, the CDR3 is TGTGCCAGCAGCCCCAGCCTCAGGGAATGGCAAGCTTTCTTT. It is translated as CASSPSLREWQAFF.

The J gene is TRBJ1-4, the V gene TRBV7-9; D is undetermined. The CDR3 loop spans 15 amino acids. The V end lost 6 bases, the J end lost 8 bases, and 19 bases lay between the germline ends. Germline values: CDR1 SEHNR, CDR2 FQNEAQ (reference sequence). The CDR3 reads CASSSFGYAAEKLFF. CDR3 in DNA: TGTGCCAGCAGTTCCTTTGGGTACGCGGCCGAAAAACTGTTTTTT.

This clone has a single count. The rearrangement links TRBV5-6 to TRBJ1-1; D might be TRBD1 (6 bases). Per germline, CDR1 SGHDT and CDR2 YYEEEE. This CDR3 is built from 15 residues. Trimming left V 4 bases short and J 0 bases short, with 13 bases between. The CDR3 bases are TGTGCCAGCAGCGAATCGGACAGATTGAACACTGAAGCTTTCTTT. The encoded protein is CASSESDRLNTEAFF.

The chain joins TRBV7-2 to TRBJ2-7, with D perhaps assigned TRBD1 or TRBD2 (5 bases each). The CDR3 runs to 15 residues. The ends were cut back, 5 bases at V and 4 bases at J, with 18 bases in the middle. Germline CDR1 is SGHTA and CDR2 is FQGNSA. The CDR3 sequence: CASSLEGSSWYEQYF. DNA for the CDR3: TGTGCCAGCAGCCTAGAGGGGTCCTCTTGGTACGAGCAGTACTTC. Looking up the rest from reference TRBV7-2 and TRBJ2-7 gives the full variable domain: GAGVSQSPSNKVTEKGKDVELRCDPISGHTALYWYRQSLGQGLEFLIYFQGNSAPDKSGLPSDRFSAERTGGSVSTLTIQRTQQEDSAVYLCASSLEGSSWYEQYFGPGTRLTVT.

The chain is built from TRBV11-1 and TRBJ2-5, with D tentatively TRBD1 (5 bases). V lost 5 bases and J 4 bases, leaving 17 bases between the germline ends. The CDR3 has 15 amino acids. CDR1 is SGHAT and CDR2 is FQDESV in the germline V gene (reference sequence). The CDR3 is CASSTQDMAGETQYF. The CDR3 nucleotides are TGTGCCAGCAGCACCCAGGACATGGCCGGAGAGACCCAGTACTTC.

The chain employs TRBV6-5 and TRBJ1-1; D is uncertain. The CDR3 is 14 amino acids. Looked up from germline, CDR1 is MNHEY and CDR2 is SVGAGI. Trimming left V 6 bases short and J 6 bases short, with 17 bases between. The CDR3 spells CASSSPAGRAEAFF. CDR3 nucleotide sequence: TGTGCCAGCAGCTCCCCGGCGGGGAGGGCTGAAGCTTTCTTT.

The rearrangement joins TRBV11-3 to TRBJ2-2, with 8 bases that match TRBD1. Germline loops: CDR1 SGHNT, CDR2 YENEEA. With V trimmed by 1 base and J by 7 bases, 8 bases remained unmatched. The CDR3 totals 16 residues. The CDR3 sequence: CASSLARGPEVGELFF. CDR3 nucleotides: TGTGCCAGCAGCTTAGCCAGGGGGCCGGAAGTCGGGGAGCTGTTTTTT.

The rearrangement uses TRBV10-3 and TRBJ1-1; tentatively, D is TRBD1 (5 bases). The ends were cut back, 3 bases at V and 1 base at J, with 6 bases in the middle. The germline V gene encodes CDR1 ENHRY and CDR2 SYGVKD. This CDR3 has 13 residues. This CDR3 reads CAISDRGNTEAFF. Here the CDR3 DNA reads TGTGCCATCAGTGATAGGGGGAACACTGAAGCTTTCTTT.

The chain couples TRBV5-1 to TRBJ1-2; D possibly corresponds to TRBD1 (5 bases). Trimming took off 2 bases at V and 2 bases at J, with 19 bases between the two ends. This CDR3 is 17 amino acids long. CDR1 and CDR2 from the germline V gene are SGHRS and YFSETQ. In nucleotides, the CDR3 is TGCGCCAGCAGCTTAAAACCAGGAGGGACTGAGAACTATGGCTACACCTTC. Its translation: CASSLKPGGTENYGYTF. Variable domain in full (rest from reference TRBV5-1 and TRBJ1-2): KAGVTQTPRYLIKTRGQQVTLSCSPISGHRSVSWYQQTPGQGLQFLFEYFSETQRNKGNFPGRFSGRQFSNSRSEMNVSTLELGDSALYLCASSLKPGGTENYGYTFGSGTRLTVV.

This chain joins TRBV18 and TRBJ2-5, with TRBD1 matching over 9 bases. The CDR3 consists of 15 residues. Germline V lookup: CDR1 KGHSH, CDR2 LQKENI. V gave up 3 bases and J gave up 2 bases; unmatched junction bases: 4. The CDR3 bases are TGTGCCAGCTCACCTCGAGACAGGGGGCAAGAGACCCAGTACTTC. Amino acids: CASSPRDRGQETQYF.

A single count supports this clone. The V gene is TRBV11-3, the J gene TRBJ2-3, with 10 nucleotides matching TRBD2. Germline CDR1 is SGHNT and CDR2 is YENEEA. The junction had 6 bases not matched to a gene; V was cut back by 3 bases and J by 6 bases. This CDR3 comprises 15 residues. This CDR3 reads CASSFSGGSWDTQYF. CDR3 DNA: TGTGCCAGCAGCTTTAGCGGGGGGTCGTGGGATACGCAGTATTTT.

The gene calls are TRBV5-1 and TRBJ2-3; TRBD2 aligns across 12 bases. The V gene end was trimmed by 5 bases and the J gene end by 7 bases; junction bases not matched to a gene: 5. Germline lookup yields CDR1 SGHRS and CDR2 YFSETQ. This CDR3 has 14 amino acids. DNA for the CDR3: TGCGCCAGCAGTCGGACTAGCGGGGCTTATACGCAGTATTTT. Translation gives CASSRTSGAYTQYF.

J is TRBJ2-1 and V is TRBV3-1 (or the pseudogene TRBV3-2), with D perhaps TRBD2 (6 bases). Germline V gene sequence: CDR1 LGHDT, CDR2 YNNKEL (reference sequence). V shed 2 bases and J shed 4 bases, with 18 bases lying between them. The CDR3 runs to 17 residues. The CDR3 spells CASSQSASGVRYNEQFF. As DNA, the CDR3 is TGTGCCAGCAGCCAATCGGCGTCGGGGGTAAGGTACAATGAGCAGTTCTTC.

The chain is built from TRBV19 and TRBJ2-6, with a tentative D call TRBD1 (6 bases). The length of the CDR3 is 18 residues. Looked up from germline, CDR1 is LNHDA and CDR2 is SQIVND (reference sequence). V was trimmed by 4 bases and J by 0 bases, leaving 16 bases between them. CDR3 nucleotides: TGTGCCAGTAGTAGACAGACAAGGGGGACCTCTGGGGCCAACGTCCTGACTTTC. Encoded protein: CASSRQTRGTSGANVLTF.

The genes are TRBV27 and TRBJ2-2, with D hard to call. The CDR3 has 14 residues. Trimming stripped 3 bases from V and 6 bases from J, with 11 bases between. The germline CDR1 and CDR2 sequences are MNHEY and SMNVEV (reference sequence). In DNA form, the CDR3 reads TGTGCCAGCAGTTTTGGCAGGCCCGCCGGGGAGCTGTTTTTT. It specifies CASSFGRPAGELFF.

The rearrangement links TRBV4-1 to TRBJ2-5; 8 nucleotides line up with TRBD2. J gave up 7 bases and V 0 bases, and 4 bases lay outside the gene matches. CDR3 length equals 14 residues. CDR1 MGHRA and CDR2 YSYEKL come from the germline V gene. CDR3 nucleotide sequence: TGCGCCAGCAGCCAAGACGGGGCGGGGGGGACCCAGTACTTC. Translation: CASSQDGAGGTQYF.

The J gene is TRBJ2-3, the V gene TRBV7-2, with 14 bases lining up with TRBD2. This CDR3 is 15 amino acids long. Trimming cost V 5 bases and J 5 bases; bases outside gene matches: 3. The germline CDR1 and CDR2 sequences are SGHTA and FQGNSA. The DNA of the CDR3 is TGTGCCAGCAGCCCGACTAGCGGGGGGGTAGATACGCAGTATTTT. Residues: CASSPTSGGVDTQYF.

The rearrangement joins TRBV30 to TRBJ1-6; TRBD1 agrees at 7 bases. Germline V gene sequence: CDR1 GTSNPN, CDR2 SVGIG (reference sequence). The CDR3 runs to 15 residues. After removal of 2 bases from V and 7 bases from J, the junction contained 8 bases not matched to a gene. CDR3 nucleotide sequence: TGTGCCTGGAGTCCCAAGGACAGGCGGAATTCACCCCTCCACTTT. Protein sequence: CAWSPKDRRNSPLHF.

The V gene is TRBV10-3, the J gene TRBJ1-2, with TRBD1 matching 10 bases. J was trimmed by 2 bases and V by 7 bases; bases with no gene match: 4. The CDR3 covers 14 residues. CDR1 and CDR2 from the germline V gene are ENHRY and SYGVKD. In nucleotides, the CDR3 is TGTGCCATCAATCCGGGACAGGGGAACTATGGCTACACCTTC. Protein: CAINPGQGNYGYTF.

CDR3 loop: CASTPSSGANVLTF. For the CDR3, the DNA is TGTGCCAGCACCCCGAGCTCTGGGGCCAACGTCCTGACTTTC. The chain carries TRBV6-5 and TRBJ2-6; no definite D call. The CDR3 loop spans 14 amino acids. The V gene lost 7 bases and the J gene lost 0 bases, with 7 bases spanning the gap. The germline V gene encodes CDR1 MNHEY and CDR2 SVGAGI.

This clone occurred once. The genes are TRBV5-1 and TRBJ2-5, with a weak D call TRBD1 (6 bases). The CDR3 consists of 14 residues. V dropped 5 bases and J dropped 5 bases, with 16 bases sitting between them. Per germline, CDR1 SGHRS and CDR2 YFSETQ. The CDR3: CASRPQGTSETQYF. DNA for the CDR3: TGCGCCAGCAGACCCCAGGGGACAAGCGAGACCCAGTACTTC.